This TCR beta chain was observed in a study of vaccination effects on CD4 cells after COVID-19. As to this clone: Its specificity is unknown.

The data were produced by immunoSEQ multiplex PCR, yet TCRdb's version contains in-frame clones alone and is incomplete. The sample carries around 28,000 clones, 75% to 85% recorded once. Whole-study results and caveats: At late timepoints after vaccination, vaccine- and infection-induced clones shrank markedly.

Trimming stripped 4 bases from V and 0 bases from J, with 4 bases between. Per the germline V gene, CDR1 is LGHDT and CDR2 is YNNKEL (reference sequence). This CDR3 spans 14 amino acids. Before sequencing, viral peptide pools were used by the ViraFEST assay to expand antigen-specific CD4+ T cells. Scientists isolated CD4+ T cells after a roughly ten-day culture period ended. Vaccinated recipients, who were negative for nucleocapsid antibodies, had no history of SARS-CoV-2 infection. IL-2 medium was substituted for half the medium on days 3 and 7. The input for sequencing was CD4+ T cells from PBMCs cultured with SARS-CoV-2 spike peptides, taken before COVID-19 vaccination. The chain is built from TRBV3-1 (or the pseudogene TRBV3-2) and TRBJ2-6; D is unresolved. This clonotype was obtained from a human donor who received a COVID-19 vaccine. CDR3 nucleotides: TGTGCCAGCAGCCCCATCTCTGGGGCCAACGTCCTGACTTTC. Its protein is CASSPISGANVLTF.